These 18 T cell receptor beta chains share one sample of origin, sequenced in a study of CD8 T cells in Susac syndrome. An amount of RNA that ranged from roughly 0.5 to 1 ug was reverse transcribed with random hexamers. TCRdb passed the immunoSEQ multiplex PCR reads through MiXCR, listing each CDR3 protein once. The sample carries about 76,000 distinct CDR3 sequences, around nine tenths recorded once. The sequencing sample was made of CD8+ T cells from PBMCs. The receptors originated from a human donor with multiple sclerosis.

The genes are TRBV28 and TRBJ1-5, with 9 bases lining up with TRBD1. The J segment lost 4 bases and the V segment lost 8 bases, leaving 6 bases of the junction unmatched. Germline V gene lookup returns CDR1 MDHEN and CDR2 SYDVKM. The CDR3 consists of 14 residues. In nucleotides, the CDR3 is TGTGCCAGCGTCTTGACAGGGGGGAATCAGCCCCAGCATTTT. Its translation: CASVLTGGNQPQHF.

This chain joins TRBV6-5 and TRBJ1-2; no definite D call. The V gene's germline CDR1 is MNHEY and CDR2 SVGAGI. The CDR3 has 14 amino acids. V gave up 2 bases and J gave up 1 base, with 8 bases separating them. Written as DNA, the CDR3 is TGTGCCAGCAGTTACGGTCAGAGTAACTATGGCTACACCTTC. This encodes CASSYGQSNYGYTF.

The rearrangement uses TRBV28 and TRBJ2-7; 8 nucleotides agree with TRBD1. Germline V gives CDR1 MDHEN, CDR2 SYDVKM. The CDR3 covers 16 residues. V shed 4 bases, J shed 4 bases, and the junction held 12 bases outside the gene matches. CDR3 sequence reads: CASSSFRGTGPYEQYF. DNA of the CDR3: TGTGCCAGCAGTTCATTCCGAGGGACAGGACCTTACGAGCAGTACTTC. Complete variable domain (other parts from reference TRBV28 and TRBJ2-7): DVKVTQSSRYLVKRTGEKVFLECVQDMDHENMFWYRQDPGLGLRLIYFSYDVKMKEKGDIPEGYSVSREKKERFSLILESASTNQTSMYLCASSSFRGTGPYEQYFGPGTRLTVT.

V usage is TRBV5-6 and J usage is TRBJ2-5; 12 bases are a match to TRBD2. The germline V gene has CDR1 SGHDT and CDR2 YYEEEE. This CDR3 has 16 amino acids. J gave up 1 base and V 2 bases, and 3 bases lay outside the gene matches. CDR3 amino acids: CASSFRTSGVQETQYF. CDR3 nucleotides: TGTGCCAGCAGCTTCCGGACTAGCGGGGTCCAAGAGACCCAGTACTTC.

This chain connects TRBV4-3 to TRBJ2-5, with 7 bases fitting TRBD1. Germline V CDR1 and CDR2: LGHNA, YSLEER. V gave up 1 base and J gave up 4 bases; unmatched junction bases: 6. The CDR3 extends over 15 amino acids. CDR3 in amino acids: CASSQGTGQRETQYF. CDR3 sequence (DNA): TGCGCCAGCAGCCAAGGGACAGGTCAGAGAGAGACCCAGTACTTC.

CDR3 DNA sequence: TGTGCCAGCAGCCAAGATGCGGCAGGTGTAATGGGATCTGGAAACACCATATATTTT. Protein sequence: CASSQDAAGVMGSGNTIYF. The chain joins TRBV14 to TRBJ1-3; D gene uncertain. The V end lost 0 bases, the J end lost 1 base, and 19 bases lay between the germline ends. The CDR3 totals 19 residues. The germline V gene has CDR1 SGHDN and CDR2 FVKESK.

The gene calls are TRBV20-1 and TRBJ2-7; D is uncertain. The CDR3 consists of 12 residues. Germline V CDR1 and CDR2: DFQATT, SNEGSKA (reference sequence). V gave up 0 bases and J gave up 3 bases, with 6 bases separating them. This CDR3 reads CSARDPDYEQYF. The CDR3 DNA follows: TGCAGTGCTAGAGATCCGGACTACGAGCAGTACTTC.

The chain combines TRBV5-1 with TRBJ2-3, with 8 bases lining up with TRBD2. The CDR3 loop spans 16 amino acids. Germline assignment: CDR1 SGHRS and CDR2 YFSETQ. The V segment lost 0 bases and the J segment 2 bases; nucleotides outside the gene matches: 5. In DNA, the CDR3 is TGCGCCAGCAGCTTGGGAAGCGGGAGTGTCACAGATACGCAGTATTTT. Its translation is CASSLGSGSVTDTQYF.

The chain recombines TRBV6-2 or TRBV6-3 with TRBJ2-5; TRBD2 matches 12 bases. The length of the CDR3 is 15 residues. The germline gives CDR1 MNHEY, CDR2 SVGEGT. V lost 0 bases and J lost 4; bases outside the gene matches: 0. The CDR3 sequence is CASSYSTSGRETQYF. DNA of the CDR3: TGTGCCAGCAGTTACTCGACTAGCGGGAGAGAGACCCAGTACTTC.

Details on this clonotype: The junction does not match germline at one end; this may be a read error. CDR3 DNA sequence: TGTGCCAGCAGTTCAACGGCGTCCTCCGAGCAGTACTTC. Its protein product is CASSSTASSEQYF. The chain carries TRBV27 and TRBJ2-7; D is ambiguous. The CDR3 spans 13 residues. The germline V gene has CDR1 MNHEY and CDR2 SMNVEV (reference sequence).

The sample holds one count of this clonotype. J is TRBJ2-4 and V is TRBV11-3; TRBD2 is a possible D gene (5 bases). This CDR3 is 12 amino acids long. Germline loops: CDR1 SGHNT, CDR2 YENEEA. V lost 3 bases and J lost 5, with 5 bases in between. The CDR3: CASSFGENIQYF. CDR3 bases: TGTGCCAGCAGCTTCGGGGAAAACATTCAGTACTTC.

The gene calls are TRBV19 and TRBJ2-6; D unresolved. This CDR3 comprises 15 residues. V gave up 3 bases and J gave up 4 bases, with 10 bases separating them. Germline V gene data show CDR1 as LNHDA and CDR2 as SQIVND (reference sequence). The CDR3: CASSIMTNGANVLTF. The DNA for the CDR3 is TGTGCCAGTAGTATCATGACGAACGGGGCCAACGTCCTGACTTTC.

CDR3 region: CASSPTGGPEAFF. In DNA, the CDR3 is TGTGCCAGCAGCCCAACAGGGGGCCCTGAAGCTTTCTTT. The rearrangement joins TRBV5-6 to TRBJ1-1, with TRBD1 identical over 9 bases. The CDR3 extends over 13 amino acids. Trimming at V came to 4 bases and at J to 6 bases, leaving 4 bases not matched to a gene. The germline CDR1 and CDR2 sequences are SGHDT and YYEEEE.

The chain couples TRBV28 to TRBJ2-2; D is possibly TRBD1 or TRBD2 (5 bases each). Germline CDR1 and CDR2: MDHEN and SYDVKM. The ends were cut back, 8 bases at V and 8 bases at J, with 24 bases in the middle. The CDR3 extends over 16 amino acids. Written as DNA, the CDR3 is TGTGCCAGCGGTAAATTGGGACCGTCGATTCGAGGGGAGCTGTTTTTT. It translates to CASGKLGPSIRGELFF. Full variable domain (rest looked up from reference TRBV28 and TRBJ2-2): DVKVTQSSRYLVKRTGEKVFLECVQDMDHENMFWYRQDPGLGLRLIYFSYDVKMKEKGDIPEGYSVSREKKERFSLILESASTNQTSMYLCASGKLGPSIRGELFFGEGSRLTVL.

The chain employs TRBV3-1 and TRBJ2-7, with D perhaps TRBD2 (5 bases). Per germline, CDR1 LGHDT and CDR2 YNNKEL (reference sequence). V lost 1 base and J 2 bases, leaving 12 bases between the germline ends. The CDR3 loop spans 15 amino acids. This chain's CDR3 is CASSQAPGSPYEQYF. CDR3 DNA sequence: TGTGCCAGCAGCCAAGCCCCGGGGTCCCCCTACGAGCAGTACTTC.

This clonotype was recorded a few times. The V call is TRBV4-3, the J call TRBJ2-5; the match to TRBD1 covers 10 bases. This CDR3 is built from 14 residues. Germline values: CDR1 LGHNA, CDR2 YSLEER. The ends lost 3 bases at V and 5 bases at J; junction bases unmatched: 3. The CDR3 coding sequence is TGCGCCAGCAGCCAGACAGGGGGCAGGGAGACCCAGTACTTC. Translation: CASSQTGGRETQYF.

This clonotype appeared a single time. V and J are TRBV11-2 and TRBJ1-4; the D gene is possibly TRBD1 (5 bases). From germline, CDR1 is SGHAT and CDR2 FQNNGV. The CDR3 length is 13 residues. The V end was cut by 2 bases, the J end by 8 bases, with 9 bases between. CDR3 nucleotide sequence: TGTGCCAGCAGCTTAACGGGGGGGGAAAAACTGTTTTTT. Residues: CASSLTGGEKLFF.

This chain joins TRBV27 and TRBJ2-2, with unresolved D. The V gene lost 3 bases and the J gene lost 3 bases, with 5 bases spanning the gap. The length of the CDR3 is 13 residues. CDR1 MNHEY and CDR2 SMNVEV come from the germline V gene (reference sequence). The DNA for the CDR3 is TGTGCCAGCAGTTTGGGGTACACCGGGGAGCTGTTTTTT. Its translation: CASSLGYTGELFF.